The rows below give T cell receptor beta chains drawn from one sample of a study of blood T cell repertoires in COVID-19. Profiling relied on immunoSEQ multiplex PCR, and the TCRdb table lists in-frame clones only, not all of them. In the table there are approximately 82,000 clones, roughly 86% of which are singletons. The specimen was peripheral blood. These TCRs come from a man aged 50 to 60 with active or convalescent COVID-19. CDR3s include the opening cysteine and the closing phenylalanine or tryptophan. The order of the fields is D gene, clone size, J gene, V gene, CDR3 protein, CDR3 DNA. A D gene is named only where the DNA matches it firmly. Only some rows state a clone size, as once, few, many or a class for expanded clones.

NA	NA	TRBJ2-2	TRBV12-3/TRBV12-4	CASSLVGGGELFF	TGTGCCAGCAGTTTAGTTGGAGGCGGGGAGCTGTTTTTT
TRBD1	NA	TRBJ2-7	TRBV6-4	CASGRDRGRYEQYF	TGTGCCAGCGGACGGGACAGGGGGCGGTACGAGCAGTACTTC
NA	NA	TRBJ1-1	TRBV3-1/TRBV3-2	CASSQVGVGTEAFF	TGTGCCAGCAGCCAAGTCGGGGTAGGCACTGAAGCTTTCTTT
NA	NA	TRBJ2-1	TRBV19	CASSIGSSYNEQFF	TGTGCCAGTAGTATCGGTAGCTCCTACAATGAGCAGTTCTTC
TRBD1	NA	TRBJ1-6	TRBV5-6	CASRLGAGGYPLHF	TGTGCCAGCAGACTAGGGGCAGGGGGCTACCCCCTCCACTTT
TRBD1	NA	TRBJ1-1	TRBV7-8	CASSLYGTGVTTEAFF	TGTGCCAGCAGCTTATATGGGACAGGGGTTACCACTGAAGCTTTCTTT
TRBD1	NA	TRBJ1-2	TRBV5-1	CASSRDQGADYGYTF	TGCGCCAGCAGCCGCGACCAGGGGGCGGACTATGGCTACACCTTC
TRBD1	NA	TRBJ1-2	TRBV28	CASSNIQGATNYGYTF	TGTGCCAGCAGCAATATTCAGGGGGCCACTAACTATGGCTACACCTTC
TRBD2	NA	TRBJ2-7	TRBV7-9	CASSPFRSGDYEQYF	TGTGCCAGCAGCCCGTTTCGCAGCGGGGACTACGAGCAGTACTTC
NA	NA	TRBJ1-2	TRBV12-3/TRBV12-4	CASSLEGLYGYTF	TGTGCCAGCAGTTTGGAGGGGCTCTATGGCTACACCTTC
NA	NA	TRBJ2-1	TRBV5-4	CASLGRGEQFF	TGTGCCAGCTTGGGGCGGGGTGAGCAGTTCTTC
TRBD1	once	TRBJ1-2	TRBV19	CASSEQGVYGYTF	TGTGCCAGTAGTGAGCAGGGGGTCTATGGCTACACCTTC
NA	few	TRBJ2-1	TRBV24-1	CATSLGGYNEQFF	TGTGCCACCAGTCTCGGGGGTTACAATGAGCAGTTCTTC
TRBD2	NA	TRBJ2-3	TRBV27	CASSLFRTSGGEADTQYF	TGTGCCAGCAGTTTATTCCGGACTAGCGGGGGGGAGGCAGATACGCAGTATTTT
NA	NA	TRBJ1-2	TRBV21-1	CASSKGDRLDGYGYTF	TGTGCCAGCAGCAAAGGTGACAGGCTCGACGGCTATGGCTACACCTTC
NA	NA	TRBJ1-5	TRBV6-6	CASSYSEDNQPQHF	TGTGCCAGCAGTTACTCGGAGGACAATCAGCCCCAGCATTTT
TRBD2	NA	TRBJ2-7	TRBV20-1	CSASGFSGGTYEQYF	TGCAGTGCTAGTGGCTTTAGCGGGGGGACCTACGAGCAGTACTTC
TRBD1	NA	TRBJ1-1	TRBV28	CASRQGARGSNTEAFF	TGTGCCAGCAGGCAGGGGGCGCGGGGTTCGAACACTGAAGCTTTCTTT
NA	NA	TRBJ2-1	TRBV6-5	CASRPTLASGNEQFF	TGTGCCAGCAGGCCAACACTAGCATCGGGGAATGAGCAGTTCTTC
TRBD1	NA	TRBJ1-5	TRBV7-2	CASSSQGDQPQHF	TGTGCCAGCAGCTCCCAGGGGGATCAGCCCCAGCATTTT
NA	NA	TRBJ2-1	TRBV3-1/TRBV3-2	CASSLGLLSSYNEQFF	TGTGCCAGCAGCTTAGGACTACTGAGCTCCTACAATGAGCAGTTCTTC
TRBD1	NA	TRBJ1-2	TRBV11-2	CASSSTKDRDGYTF	TGTGCCAGCAGCTCGACCAAAGACAGGGATGGCTACACCTTC
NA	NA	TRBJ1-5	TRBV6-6	CASSYSGGQQPQHF	TGTGCCAGCAGTTACTCCGGGGGGCAACAGCCCCAGCATTTT
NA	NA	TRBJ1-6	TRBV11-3	CASSFYPNSPLHF	TGTGCCAGCAGCTTCTATCCTAATTCACCCCTCCACTTT
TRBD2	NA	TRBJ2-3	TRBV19	CASSTPGLAGGADTQYF	TGTGCCAGTAGTACTCCGGGACTAGCGGGGGGCGCAGATACGCAGTATTTT
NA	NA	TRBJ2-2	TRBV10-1	CASSEWQENTGELFF	TGCGCCAGCAGTGAGTGGCAGGAGAACACCGGGGAGCTGTTTTTT
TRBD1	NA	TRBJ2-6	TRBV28	CASQGQGAMYASGANVLTF	TGTGCCAGCCAGGGACAGGGGGCCATGTATGCCTCTGGGGCCAACGTCCTGACTTTC
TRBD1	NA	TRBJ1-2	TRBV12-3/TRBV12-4	CASSRQGPYGYTF	TGTGCCAGCAGCAGACAGGGACCCTATGGCTACACCTTC
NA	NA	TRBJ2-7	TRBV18	CASSPPGGPYEQYF	TGTGCCAGCTCACCACCGGGGGGACCCTACGAGCAGTACTTC
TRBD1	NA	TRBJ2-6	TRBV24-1	CATSEVGGAGANVLTF	TGTGCCACCAGTGAGGTAGGGGGCGCTGGGGCCAACGTCCTGACTTTC
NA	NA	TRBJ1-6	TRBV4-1	CASSQDARQADSPLHF	TGCGCCAGCAGCCAAGATGCTCGACAGGCCGATTCACCCCTCCACTTT
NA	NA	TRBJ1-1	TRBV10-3	CAIRGQNTEAFF	TGTGCCATCAGGGGCCAAAACACTGAAGCTTTCTTT
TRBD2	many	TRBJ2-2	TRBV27	CASLAGGRTGELFF	TGTGCCAGCCTAGCGGGGGGCCGTACCGGGGAGCTGTTTTTT
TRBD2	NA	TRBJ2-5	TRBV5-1	CASRLGRGEETQYF	TGCGCCAGCAGGCTGGGGCGGGGGGAAGAGACCCAGTACTTC
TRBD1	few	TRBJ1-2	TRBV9	CASSTRQGAGGYTF	TGTGCCAGCAGCACGCGACAGGGGGCGGGTGGCTACACCTTC
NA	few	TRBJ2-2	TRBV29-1	CSVVDSNTGELFF	TGCAGCGTTGTGGACAGCAACACCGGGGAGCTGTTTTTT
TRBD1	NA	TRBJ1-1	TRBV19	CASIRTGKAFF	TGTGCCAGTATCCGGACAGGTAAAGCTTTCTTT
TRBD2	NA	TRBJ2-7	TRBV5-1	CASSLETSGYEQYF	TGCGCCAGCAGCTTGGAGACTAGCGGGTACGAGCAGTACTTC
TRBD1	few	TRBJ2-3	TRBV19	CASSDRGMTDTQYF	TGTGCCAGCTCGGACAGGGGCATGACAGATACGCAGTATTTT
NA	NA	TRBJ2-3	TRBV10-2	CASAGLRDGYF	TGCGCCAGCGCGGGATTACGAGATGGGTATTTT
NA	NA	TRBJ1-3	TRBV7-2	CASSRGVPSGNTIYF	TGTGCCAGCAGCCGCGGGGTTCCCTCTGGAAACACCATATATTTT